What follows are 31 T cell receptor beta chains derived from one specimen sequenced in a study of blood T cell repertoires in COVID-19. Generated by immunoSEQ multiplex PCR, the TCRdb table keeps only in-frame clones and is missing some. The sample records over 110,000 clones, 84% being singletons. Sequenced material: PBMCs or T cells enriched from blood (not recorded which). These receptors were taken from a middle-aged man in a cohort exposed to, infected with or recovered from COVID-19 (not recorded which).

The gene calls are TRBV7-8 and TRBJ2-6; 10 nucleotides agree with TRBD1. The V and J ends lost 5 bases and 4 bases, in that order; junction bases with no gene match: 8. The CDR3 spans 17 residues. Germline loops: CDR1 SGHVS, CDR2 FQNEAQ. CDR3 sequence reads: CASSLGQGITGANVLTF. The CDR3 nucleotides read TGTGCCAGCAGCCTGGGACAGGGGATCACGGGGGCCAACGTCCTGACTTTC.

The chain carries TRBV24-1 and TRBJ2-3, with D possibly being TRBD1 (6 bases). The V gene lost 6 bases and the J gene lost 4 bases, with 10 bases spanning the gap. CDR1 is KGHDR, CDR2 SFDVKD, per germline. CDR3 length: 13 amino acids. The CDR3 nucleotides are TGTGCCACCAGTATAGGGACATCAGATACGCAGTATTTT. This translates into CATSIGTSDTQYF.

V is TRBV2 and J is TRBJ1-6; D remains unclear. Germline-derived CDR1 and CDR2 are SNHLY and FYNNEI. Trimming stripped 5 bases from V and 7 bases from J, with 3 bases between. The CDR3 totals 11 residues. CDR3 DNA sequence: TGTGCCAGCAGTCGGAATTCACCCCTCCACTTT. This gives the protein CASSRNSPLHF.

CDR3: CASSRGYEQYF. CDR3 nucleotide sequence: TGCGCCAGCAGCAGGGGCTACGAGCAGTACTTC. V is TRBV5-1 and J is TRBJ2-7; maybe TRBD1 (5 bases). CDR1 SGHRS and CDR2 YFSETQ come from the germline V gene. Trimming removed 4 bases from V and 3 bases from J, with 5 bases in between. This CDR3 comprises 11 residues.

The chain combines TRBV19 with TRBJ1-5; 8 positions agree with TRBD1. V lost 3 bases to trimming and J lost 6 bases; unmatched junction nucleotides: 7. The CDR3 spans 15 residues. CDR1 and CDR2 (germline): LNHDA, SQIVND (reference sequence). The CDR3 region is CASSMRTGFVQPQHF. CDR3 DNA: TGTGCCAGTAGTATGCGGACAGGGTTTGTTCAGCCCCAGCATTTT.

V and J are TRBV11-2 and TRBJ1-1, with D possibly matching TRBD1 (5 bases). The CDR3 has 15 amino acids. Per the germline V gene, CDR1 is SGHAT and CDR2 is FQNNGV. V lost 2 bases, J lost 7 bases, and 17 bases lay in between. The CDR3 sequence: CASSLRGDGVGEAFF. The CDR3 DNA is TGTGCCAGCAGCTTACGGGGGGACGGGGTGGGTGAAGCTTTCTTT. The whole variable domain, filled in from reference TRBV11-2 and TRBJ1-1, reads EAGVAQSPRYKIIEKRQSVAFWCNPISGHATLYWYQQILGQGPKLLIQFQNNGVVDDSQLPKDRFSAERLKGVDSTLKIQPAKLEDSAVYLCASSLRGDGVGEAFFGQGTRLTVV.

On this clone: The same CDR3 can be traced to other DNA sequences in this sample. The rearrangement links TRBV5-1 to TRBJ2-7; 9 positions agree with TRBD1. CDR1 and CDR2 from the germline V gene are SGHRS and YFSETQ. The CDR3 is 15 amino acids. The J segment lost 4 bases and the V segment lost 2 bases, leaving 7 bases of the junction unmatched. CDR3 bases: TGCGCCAGCAGCTTACACCCGGGACAGGGTTACGAGCAGTACTTC. This translates into CASSLHPGQGYEQYF. Variable domain in full (rest from reference TRBV5-1 and TRBJ2-7): KAGVTQTPRYLIKTRGQQVTLSCSPISGHRSVSWYQQTPGQGLQFLFEYFSETQRNKGNFPGRFSGRQFSNSRSEMNVSTLELGDSALYLCASSLHPGQGYEQYFGPGTRLTVT.

This chain's CDR3 is CASSFRVWYEAFF. CDR3 DNA: TGTGCCAGCAGTTTTCGCGTATGGTATGAAGCTTTCTTT. This chain connects TRBV12-3 or TRBV12-4 to TRBJ1-1; D is uncertain. The V and J ends lost 3 bases and 7 bases respectively, with 12 bases between them. The CDR3 is made up of 13 amino acids.

This clone was detected once. The chain uses TRBV7-9 and TRBJ2-1, with D tentatively TRBD2 (5 bases). V shed 2 bases and J shed 6 bases, with 11 bases lying between them. Germline V lookup: CDR1 SEHNR, CDR2 FQNEAQ (reference sequence). This CDR3 region has 14 residues. CDR3 sequence reads: CASSLSLEGNEQFF. The CDR3 nucleotides are TGTGCCAGCAGCTTAAGCCTAGAGGGCAATGAGCAGTTCTTC.

Note on this clone: The same CDR3 arises from other DNA sequences in this sample as well. This chain joins TRBV5-1 and TRBJ2-7, with TRBD2 identical over 7 bases. The V segment lost 0 bases and the J segment 3 bases; nucleotides outside the gene matches: 3. The CDR3 totals 14 residues. Germline V gene data show CDR1 as SGHRS and CDR2 as YFSETQ. CDR3 amino acids: CASSLDLAVYEQYF. The CDR3 DNA sequence: TGCGCCAGCAGCTTGGACCTAGCGGTCTACGAGCAGTACTTC.

V usage is TRBV19 and J usage is TRBJ1-2, with D possibly being TRBD1 (5 bases). With 1 base removed from V and 4 bases from J, the gap between germline ends came to 10 bases. Germline assignment: CDR1 LNHDA and CDR2 SQIVND (reference sequence). CDR3 length: 14 residues. In DNA form, the CDR3 reads TGTGCCAGTAGTATAGGGGGCGCGGTCTATGGCTACACCTTC. Protein sequence: CASSIGGAVYGYTF.

This chain connects TRBV12-3 or TRBV12-4 to TRBJ1-2, with 8 bases matching TRBD1. The CDR3 has 13 amino acids. Germline trimming cut 5 bases from V and 3 bases from J; bases unmatched to any gene: 2. The CDR3 region has the DNA TGTGCCAGCAGTGCGACAGGGGACTATGGCTACACCTTC. It yields the protein CASSATGDYGYTF.

The chain combines TRBV7-8 with TRBJ2-7, with TRBD2 as a possible D gene (5 bases). V lost 5 bases and J 0 bases, leaving 11 bases between the germline ends. Germline CDR1 and CDR2: SGHVS and FQNEAQ. This CDR3 comprises 14 residues. This chain's CDR3 is CASSPLASSYEQYF. In DNA, the CDR3 is TGTGCCAGCAGCCCGTTAGCGTCCTCCTACGAGCAGTACTTC.

The gene calls are TRBV19 and TRBJ2-7, with D uncertain. CDR3 length equals 13 residues. The V end was cut by 4 bases, the J end by 0 bases, with 7 bases between. CDR1 and CDR2 from the germline V gene are LNHDA and SQIVND (reference sequence). CDR3 loop: CASSTGASYEQYF. CDR3 sequence (DNA): TGTGCCAGTAGTACGGGTGCCTCCTACGAGCAGTACTTC.

The V gene is TRBV7-2, the J gene TRBJ2-1, with 12 bases matching TRBD2. CDR3 length: 14 residues. Germline V gives CDR1 SGHTA, CDR2 FQGNSA. The V and J ends lost 5 bases and 8 bases, in that order; junction bases with no gene match: 4. In DNA, the CDR3 is TGTGCCAGCAGCACTAGCGGGGGGCACGATGAGCAGTTCTTC. Amino acids: CASSTSGGHDEQFF.

The chain couples TRBV9 to TRBJ2-3; TRBD2 matches 8 bases. The CDR3 is made up of 16 amino acids. Germline values: CDR1 SGDLS, CDR2 YYNGEE. The trim removed 2 bases at V and 5 bases at J, leaving 10 bases unmatched. CDR3 amino acids: CASSVGRAGGGDTQYF. CDR3 nucleotides: TGTGCCAGCAGCGTTGGGAGGGCGGGAGGTGGAGATACGCAGTATTTT.

This rearrangement joins TRBV7-8 to TRBJ2-1; 8 positions match TRBD1. The V and J ends lost 2 bases and 6 bases, in that order; junction bases with no gene match: 6. From germline, CDR1 is SGHVS and CDR2 FQNEAQ. This CDR3 is built from 15 residues. The chain's CDR3 is CASSLQGASGNEQFF. For the CDR3, the DNA is TGTGCCAGCAGCTTACAGGGGGCATCTGGCAATGAGCAGTTCTTC.

This rearrangement joins TRBV3-1 (or the pseudogene TRBV3-2) to TRBJ2-1, with 14 bases lining up with TRBD2. Germline assignment: CDR1 LGHDT and CDR2 YNNKEL (reference sequence). This CDR3 is built from 13 residues. J gave up 15 bases and V 5 bases, and 6 bases lay outside the gene matches. DNA for the CDR3: TGTGCCAGCAGCTACGGACTAGCGGGAGGACTGTTCTTC. This gives the protein CASSYGLAGGLFF.

This clone turned up a few times. The rearrangement links TRBV9 to TRBJ2-2, with 10 bases matching TRBD2. CDR1 and CDR2 (germline): SGDLS, YYNGEE. The CDR3 totals 14 residues. The ends lost 2 bases at V and 6 bases at J; junction bases unmatched: 1. CDR3 residues: CASSVTSGPGELFF. The CDR3, as DNA: TGTGCCAGCAGCGTGACTAGCGGGCCCGGGGAGCTGTTTTTT.

The chain joins TRBV30 to TRBJ1-3, with a possible D match to TRBD1 (5 bases). Germline values: CDR1 GTSNPN, CDR2 SVGIG (reference sequence). CDR3 size: 16 residues. The V gene lost 4 bases and the J gene lost 0 bases, with 16 bases spanning the gap. The CDR3 DNA is TGTGCCTGGAAAACGGGGGACCTATACTCTGGAAACACCATATATTTT. Translating gives CAWKTGDLYSGNTIYF.

The J gene is TRBJ1-1, the V gene TRBV9; TRBD1 is a possible D gene (5 bases). The CDR3 length is 17 residues. Trimming took off 4 bases at V and 3 bases at J, with 22 bases between the two ends. Germline CDR1 reads SGDLS; CDR2 reads YYNGEE. The CDR3 loop reads CASSPPSGWSADTEAFF. DNA for the CDR3: TGTGCCAGCAGCCCTCCCTCAGGGTGGTCGGCCGACACTGAAGCTTTCTTT.

J is TRBJ2-5 and V is TRBV3-1 (or the pseudogene TRBV3-2); no firm D call. The CDR3 length is 13 residues. Germline V gives CDR1 LGHDT, CDR2 YNNKEL (reference sequence). The V end was cut by 0 bases, the J end by 3 bases, with 5 bases between. As DNA, the CDR3 is TGTGCCAGCAGCCAAGAGTCAGAAGAGACCCAGTACTTC. Protein sequence: CASSQESEETQYF.

The chain is built from TRBV29-1 and TRBJ2-7, with 8 bases aligning to TRBD2. Germline V gives CDR1 SQVTM, CDR2 ANQGSEA. The J segment lost 0 bases and the V segment lost 6 bases, leaving 10 bases of the junction unmatched. CDR3 length: 15 amino acids. CDR3 DNA: TGCAGCGTCTCGGGGGGGGGAGCCTACTCCTACGAGCAGTACTTC. It specifies CSVSGGGAYSYEQYF.

V and J are TRBV27 and TRBJ2-7, with TRBD1 identical over 8 bases. The CDR3 consists of 15 residues. V was clipped by 3 bases and J by 2 bases; unmatched bases: 6. CDR1 and CDR2 from the germline V gene are MNHEY and SMNVEV (reference sequence). The CDR3 here is CASSFKRTGPYEQYF. The CDR3 DNA follows: TGTGCCAGCAGTTTTAAGCGGACAGGGCCCTACGAGCAGTACTTC.

The V and J genes are TRBV5-1 and TRBJ1-6; no clear D. The V gene lost 0 bases and the J gene lost 7 bases, with 11 bases spanning the gap. Germline lookup yields CDR1 SGHRS and CDR2 YFSETQ. The CDR3 runs 15 residues. DNA of the CDR3: TGCGCCAGCAGCTTGGCCACTGTTGCGAATTCACCCCTCCACTTT. Translation gives CASSLATVANSPLHF.

The genes are TRBV7-2 and TRBJ1-5; weak D call: TRBD1 (5 bases). Germline loops: CDR1 SGHTA, CDR2 FQGNSA. This CDR3 spans 13 amino acids. V was trimmed by 1 base and J by 9 bases, leaving 10 bases between them. The CDR3, as DNA: TGTGCCAGCAGCTTAGACGCCGGGGGGCCCCAGCATTTT. Protein product: CASSLDAGGPQHF.

V usage is TRBV7-9 and J usage is TRBJ2-5; D is perhaps TRBD2 (6 bases). The CDR3 loop spans 15 amino acids. Germline loops: CDR1 SEHNR, CDR2 FQNEAQ (reference sequence). Trimming cost V 0 bases and J 7 bases, with 15 bases left between them. Here the CDR3 reads CASSLAGTSGVTQYF. The CDR3 DNA follows: TGTGCCAGCAGCTTAGCGGGGACCTCGGGGGTGACCCAGTACTTC.

The chain uses TRBV4-2 and TRBJ1-5, with D perhaps matching TRBD1 (5 bases). CDR3 size: 15 residues. The V and J ends lost 0 bases and 2 bases respectively, with 8 bases between them. The germline V gene has CDR1 LGHNA and CDR2 YNFKEQ. DNA for the CDR3: TGTGCCAGCAGCCAAGAAACGGGGGGCAATCAGCCCCAGCATTTT. This sequence encodes CASSQETGGNQPQHF.

This clone occurred a few times. V usage is TRBV5-1 and J usage is TRBJ2-7, with D possibly matching TRBD2 (6 bases). Between the trimmed V and J ends, which lost 4 bases and 0 bases, there was a span of 23 bases. Germline V CDR1 and CDR2: SGHRS, YFSETQ. The CDR3 runs to 18 residues. The DNA for the CDR3 is TGCGCCAGCAGCGGAGAAGGAGACCCTAGCGCAAGCTCCTACGAGCAGTACTTC. Translating it yields CASSGEGDPSASSYEQYF.

The V gene is TRBV18, the J gene TRBJ1-2; TRBD1 might be the D (5 bases). CDR1 is KGHSH and CDR2 is LQKENI in the germline V gene. The CDR3 has 14 residues. Trimming removed 5 bases at V and 7 bases at J, with 17 bases between. The CDR3 DNA reads as TGTGCCAGCTCAGGGACTGAGATGGTCGGTGGCTACACCTTC. Protein product: CASSGTEMVGGYTF.

The genes are TRBV6-4 and TRBJ2-3, with TRBD2 identical over 12 bases. Germline trimming cut 6 bases from V and 3 bases from J; bases unmatched to any gene: 4. Germline assignment: CDR1 MRHNA and CDR2 SNTAGT. There are 15 residues in the CDR3. Here the CDR3 DNA reads TGTGCCAGCAGCCGACTAGCGGGAGCGACAGATACGCAGTATTTT. This codes for CASSRLAGATDTQYF.